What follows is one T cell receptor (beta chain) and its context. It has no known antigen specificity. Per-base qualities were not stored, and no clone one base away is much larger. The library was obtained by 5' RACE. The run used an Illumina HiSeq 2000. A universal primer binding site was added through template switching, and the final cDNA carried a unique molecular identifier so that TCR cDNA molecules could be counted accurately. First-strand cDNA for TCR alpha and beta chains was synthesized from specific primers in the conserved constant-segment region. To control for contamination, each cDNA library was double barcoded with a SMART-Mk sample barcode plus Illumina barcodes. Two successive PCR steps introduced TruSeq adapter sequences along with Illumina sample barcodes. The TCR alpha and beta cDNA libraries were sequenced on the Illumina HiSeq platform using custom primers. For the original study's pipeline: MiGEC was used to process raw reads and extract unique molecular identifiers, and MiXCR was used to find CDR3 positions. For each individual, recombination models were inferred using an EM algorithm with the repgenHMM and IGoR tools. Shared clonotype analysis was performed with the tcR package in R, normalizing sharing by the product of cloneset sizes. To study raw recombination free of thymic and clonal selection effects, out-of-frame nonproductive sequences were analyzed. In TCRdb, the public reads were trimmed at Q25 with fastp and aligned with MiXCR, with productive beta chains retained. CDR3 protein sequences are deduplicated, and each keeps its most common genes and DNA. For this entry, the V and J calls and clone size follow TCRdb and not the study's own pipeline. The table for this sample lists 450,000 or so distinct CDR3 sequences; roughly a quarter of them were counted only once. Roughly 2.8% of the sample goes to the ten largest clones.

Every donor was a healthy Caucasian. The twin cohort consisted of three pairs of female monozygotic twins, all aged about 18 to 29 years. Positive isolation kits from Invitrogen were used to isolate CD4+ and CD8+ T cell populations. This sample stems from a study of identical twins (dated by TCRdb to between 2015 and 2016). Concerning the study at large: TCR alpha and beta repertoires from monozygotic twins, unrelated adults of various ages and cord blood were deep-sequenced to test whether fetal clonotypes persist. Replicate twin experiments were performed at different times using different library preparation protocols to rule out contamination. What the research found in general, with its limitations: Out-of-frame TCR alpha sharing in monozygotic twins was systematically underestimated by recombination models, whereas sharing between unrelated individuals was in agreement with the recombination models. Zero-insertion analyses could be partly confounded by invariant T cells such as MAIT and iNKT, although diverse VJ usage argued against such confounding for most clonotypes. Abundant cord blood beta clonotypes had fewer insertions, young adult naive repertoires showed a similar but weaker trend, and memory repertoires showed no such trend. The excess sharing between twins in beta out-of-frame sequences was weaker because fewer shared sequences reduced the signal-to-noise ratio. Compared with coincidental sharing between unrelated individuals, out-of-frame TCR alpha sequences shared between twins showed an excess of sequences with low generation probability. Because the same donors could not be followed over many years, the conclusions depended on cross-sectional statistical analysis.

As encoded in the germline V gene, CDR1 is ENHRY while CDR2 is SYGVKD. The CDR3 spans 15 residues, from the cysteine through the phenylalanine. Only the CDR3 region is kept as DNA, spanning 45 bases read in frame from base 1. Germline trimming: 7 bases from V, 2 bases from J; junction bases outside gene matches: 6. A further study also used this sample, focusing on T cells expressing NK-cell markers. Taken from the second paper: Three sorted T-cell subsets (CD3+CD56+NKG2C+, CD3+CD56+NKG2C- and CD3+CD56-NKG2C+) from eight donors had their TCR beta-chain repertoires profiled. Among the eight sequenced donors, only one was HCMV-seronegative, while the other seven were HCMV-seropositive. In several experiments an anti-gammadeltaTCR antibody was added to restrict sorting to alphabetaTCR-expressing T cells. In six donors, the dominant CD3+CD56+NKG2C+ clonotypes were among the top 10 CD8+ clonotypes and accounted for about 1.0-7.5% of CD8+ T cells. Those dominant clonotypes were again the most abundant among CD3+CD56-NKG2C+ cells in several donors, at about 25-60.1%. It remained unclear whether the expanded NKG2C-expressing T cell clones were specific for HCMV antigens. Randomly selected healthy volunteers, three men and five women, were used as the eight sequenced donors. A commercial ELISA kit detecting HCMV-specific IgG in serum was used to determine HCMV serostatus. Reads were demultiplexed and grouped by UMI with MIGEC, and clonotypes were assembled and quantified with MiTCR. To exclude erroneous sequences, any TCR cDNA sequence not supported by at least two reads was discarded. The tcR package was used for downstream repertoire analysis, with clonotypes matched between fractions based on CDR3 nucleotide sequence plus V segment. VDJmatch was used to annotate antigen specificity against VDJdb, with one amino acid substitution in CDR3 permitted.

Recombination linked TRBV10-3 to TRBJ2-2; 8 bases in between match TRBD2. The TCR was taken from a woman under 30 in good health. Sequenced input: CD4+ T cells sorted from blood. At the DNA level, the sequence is TGTGCCATCACCCCTAGCGGGTTAAACACCGGGGAGCTGTTTTTT. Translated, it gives CAITPSGLNTGELFF.